The 11 T cell receptor beta chains below come from one sample, sequenced in a study of T cells in women clearing cervical HPV infection. Assay used: immunoSEQ multiplex PCR; TCRdb lists only in-frame clones, some missing. The sample includes around 39,000 clones. Source material: blood buffy coat. The source of these receptors is a woman between 18 and 69 years old with a cervical HPV16 infection that either progressed to CIN3+ or cleared (not recorded which).

Regarding this clone: The sequenced fragment ends 3 residues before the CDR3 boundary, so the rest is inferred from the germline J gene. The rearrangement uses TRBV6-4 and TRBJ1-2; 8 positions agree with TRBD1. V was pared by 9 bases and J by 0 bases, with 12 bases of the junction left unmatched. Germline V gene sequence: CDR1 MRHNA, CDR2 SNTAGT. The CDR3 is 16 amino acids. The CDR3 spells CASLTDRARANYGYTF. The CDR3 bases that were read are TGTGCCAGTTTAACGGACAGGGCTCGAGCTAACTATGGC.

The CDR3 bases that were read are TGTGCCAGCAGCCCATGGCCCACAGATACG. This gives the protein CASSPWPTDT. The whole CDR3 sequence reads CASSPWPTDTQYF. This chain uses TRBV5-4 with TRBJ2-3; D gene unclear. The observed sequence ends 3 residues before the CDR3 terminus, with the missing tail filled in from the germline J gene. The CDR3 covers 13 residues. V dropped 4 bases and J dropped 2 bases, with 8 bases sitting between them. Germline lookup yields CDR1 SGHNT and CDR2 YYREEE (reference sequence).

On this clone itself: Read data end 3 residues before the CDR3 end; the end is taken from the germline J gene. The J gene is TRBJ1-1, the V gene TRBV7-9, with D maybe TRBD1 (5 bases). Germline V gene data show CDR1 as SEHNR and CDR2 as FQNEAQ (reference sequence). The CDR3 runs to 14 residues. The V gene lost 3 bases and the J gene lost 7 bases, with 15 bases spanning the gap. Partial CDR3 DNA: TGTGCCAGCAGCTTGGGCAGGGAAGGCATTGAA. It encodes CASSLGREGIE. The entire CDR3 protein reads CASSLGREGIEAFF.

This clone is identified as medium-sized from frequency. The read falls 3 residues short of the CDR3 end, and the missing part is taken from the germline J gene. The gene calls are TRBV6-1 and TRBJ2-3; 10 bases agree with TRBD2. Germline V gene sequence: CDR1 MNHNS, CDR2 SASEGT. After removal of 1 base from V and 4 bases from J, the junction contained 5 bases not matched to a gene. The CDR3 sequence is 16 residues long. CDR3 bases read: TGTGCCAGCAGTGAAGGGTCTAGCGGGGGTGCAGATACG. Protein sequence: CASSEGSSGGADT. The full CDR3 is CASSEGSSGGADTQYF.

On this clone itself: The CDR3 end is not reached by the read, which stops 3 residues before it; the germline J gene fills it in. V usage is TRBV19 and J usage is TRBJ1-1; TRBD1 matches at 7 bases. CDR1 is LNHDA and CDR2 is SQIVND in the germline V gene (reference sequence). The CDR3 runs 16 residues. V shed 1 base and J 0 bases; nucleotides not matched to a gene: 5. The sequenced part of the CDR3 DNA is TGTGCCAGTAGTATAGGGGCCGGGACAGTGAACACTGAA. Its protein product is CASSIGAGTVNTE. The whole CDR3 protein reads CASSIGAGTVNTEAFF.

Comments on this clone: The DNA ends 3 residues before the CDR3 does, and the rest of the CDR3 is filled in from the germline J gene. The V call is TRBV9, the J call TRBJ2-1; 9 nucleotides match TRBD2. Germline-derived CDR1 and CDR2 are SGDLS and YYNGEE. V lost 0 bases, J lost 3 bases, and 4 bases stayed unmatched. There are 16 residues in the CDR3. The CDR3 DNA, read in part, is TGTGCCAGCAGCGTAGGCCCTAGCGGGATCTACAATGAG. Its protein is CASSVGPSGIYNE. In full, the CDR3 is CASSVGPSGIYNEQFF.

With respect to this clone: Read coverage stops 3 residues before the CDR3 terminus; the germline J gene supplies the remainder. The V gene is TRBV7-2, the J gene TRBJ2-2, with 7 bases matching TRBD1. The germline CDR1 and CDR2 sequences are SGHTA and FQGNSA. This CDR3 is 15 amino acids long. CDR3 DNA, as far as it was read: TGTGCCAGCAGCATAGGACAGGTGGATGATTCACCG. Encoded protein: CASSIGQVDDSP. In full, the CDR3 reads CASSIGQVDDSPLFF. The entire variable domain, with the rest obtained from reference TRBV7-2 and TRBJ2-2, is as follows: GAGVSQSPSNKVTEKGKDVELRCDPISGHTALYWYRQSLGQGLEFLIYFQGNSAPDKSGLPSDRFSAERTGGSVSTLTIQRTQQEDSAVYLCASSIGQVDDSPLFFGEGSRLTVL.

About this clone itself: The sequenced fragment ends 3 residues before the CDR3 boundary, so the rest is inferred from the germline J gene. This sequence joins TRBV7-8 and TRBJ2-3; perhaps TRBD1 as D (6 bases). This CDR3 contains 16 residues. Germline lookup yields CDR1 SGHVS and CDR2 FQNEAQ. V lost 4 bases and J 2 bases, leaving 16 bases between the germline ends. CDR3 loop: CASSSSTGRATDTQYF. CDR3 bases read: TGTGCCAGCAGCTCTTCTACAGGGAGAGCCACAGATACG.

A word on this clone: Coverage ceases 3 residues before the CDR3 finishes, and the germline J gene fills in the end. The same CDR3 also results from other DNA sequences found in this sample. V and J are TRBV7-6 and TRBJ2-3; no firm D call. From germline, CDR1 is SGHVS and CDR2 FNYEAQ. Trimming stripped 1 base from V and 6 bases from J, with 8 bases between. CDR3 length: 13 residues. The CDR3 DNA, read in part, is TGTGCCAGCAGCTTAGGAGGTTGGGATACG. Protein: CASSLGGWDT. The entire CDR3 protein reads CASSLGGWDTQYF.

A note on this clone: The CDR3 is cut off 3 residues early in the read; its end comes from the germline J gene. This chain joins TRBV19 and TRBJ1-2; D perhaps matches TRBD1 (5 bases). Looked up from germline, CDR1 is LNHDA and CDR2 is SQIVND (reference sequence). The CDR3 totals 13 residues. The CDR3 here is CASGVGRTDTYTF. The covered CDR3 bases are TGTGCCAGTGGGGTGGGGCGCACAGATACC.

On this clone: With the read ending 3 residues before the CDR3 end, the germline J gene is used to fill in that end. This chain links TRBV19 with TRBJ1-4; D perhaps matches TRBD1 (5 bases). Germline lookup yields CDR1 LNHDA and CDR2 SQIVND (reference sequence). V was cut by 6 bases and J by 5 bases, with 16 bases left in between. The CDR3 extends over 15 amino acids. The CDR3 sequence: CASSDRGAHNEKLFF. The sequenced CDR3 bases are TGTGCCAGTAGCGACAGAGGGGCCCACAATGAAAAA.